One and the same sample provided the 4 T cell receptor beta chains below, sequenced in a study of T cell changes during pregnancy in multiple sclerosis. Clones were read by immunoSEQ multiplex PCR, and TCRdb kept only the in-frame ones, dropping some. The sample has 85,000 to 130,000 clones, around nine tenths seen once. This specimen consisted of peripheral blood, obtained in the second trimester of pregnancy. The receptor source for this set is a female donor with multiple sclerosis, enrolled in a pregnancy study.

The chain couples TRBV2 to TRBJ1-2; 10 bases agree with TRBD1. J was trimmed by 8 bases and V by 7 bases; bases with no gene match: 10. Germline V gives CDR1 SNHLY, CDR2 FYNNEI. This CDR3 is built from 14 residues. The CDR3 DNA follows: TGTGCCAGCACCCAAAGCAGGACAGGGGGAGGCTACACCTTC. This translates into CASTQSRTGGGYTF.

The V gene is TRBV6-5, the J gene TRBJ2-5, with 7 bases lining up with TRBD2. CDR1 and CDR2 (germline): MNHEY, SVGAGI. The V segment lost 2 bases and the J segment 11 bases; nucleotides outside the gene matches: 2. The CDR3 has 11 residues. DNA of the CDR3: TGTGCCAGCAGTTACGGGAGGGAGCAGTACTTC. This codes for CASSYGREQYF.

V usage is TRBV7-8 and J usage is TRBJ2-5, with D perhaps TRBD2 (6 bases). This CDR3 is 15 amino acids long. Per germline, CDR1 SGHVS and CDR2 FQNEAQ. Trimming cost V 2 bases and J 2 bases, with 12 bases left between them. The DNA for the CDR3 is TGTGCCAGCAGCTTACCGGGAGCTCCTCAAGAGACCCAGTACTTC. Translation: CASSLPGAPQETQYF.

The chain employs TRBV15 and TRBJ2-5; D is perhaps TRBD1 (5 bases). Germline loops: CDR1 LNHNV, CDR2 YYDKDF (reference sequence). V was clipped by 2 bases and J by 1 base, with 11 bases between them. The CDR3 is 15 residues long. The CDR3 nucleotides read TGTGCCACCAGCAGAAGGGGCCAAGTCCAAGAGACCCAGTACTTC. This sequence encodes CATSRRGQVQETQYF.